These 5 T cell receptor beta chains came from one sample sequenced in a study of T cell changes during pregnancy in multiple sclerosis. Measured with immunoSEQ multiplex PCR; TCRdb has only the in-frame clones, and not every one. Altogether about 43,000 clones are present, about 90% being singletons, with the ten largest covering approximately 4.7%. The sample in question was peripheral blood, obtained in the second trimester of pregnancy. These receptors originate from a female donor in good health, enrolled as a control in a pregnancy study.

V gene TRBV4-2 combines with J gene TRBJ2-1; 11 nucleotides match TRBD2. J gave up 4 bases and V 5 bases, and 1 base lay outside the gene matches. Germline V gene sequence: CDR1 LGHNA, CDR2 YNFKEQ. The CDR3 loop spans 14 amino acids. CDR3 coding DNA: TGTGCCAGCAGCGGGACTAGCGGTTACAATGAGCAGTTCTTC. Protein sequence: CASSGTSGYNEQFF.

The CDR3 is CASSTLALAAASTDTQYF. As DNA, the CDR3 is TGTGCCAGCAGCACCTTGGCCCTAGCGGCTGCTTCCACAGATACGCAGTATTTT. The chain couples TRBV7-8 to TRBJ2-3; 7 bases are a match to TRBD2. CDR3 length: 18 residues. Germline trimming cut 5 bases from V and 2 bases from J; bases unmatched to any gene: 16. Germline loops: CDR1 SGHVS, CDR2 FQNEAQ.

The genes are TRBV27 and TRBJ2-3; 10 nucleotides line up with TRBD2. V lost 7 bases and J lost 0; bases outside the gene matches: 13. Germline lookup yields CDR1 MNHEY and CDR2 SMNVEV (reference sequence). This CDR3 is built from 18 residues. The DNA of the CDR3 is TGTGCCAGCATTCGGGGTAGCGGGAGGCGCGTTAGCACAGATACGCAGTATTTT. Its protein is CASIRGSGRRVSTDTQYF.

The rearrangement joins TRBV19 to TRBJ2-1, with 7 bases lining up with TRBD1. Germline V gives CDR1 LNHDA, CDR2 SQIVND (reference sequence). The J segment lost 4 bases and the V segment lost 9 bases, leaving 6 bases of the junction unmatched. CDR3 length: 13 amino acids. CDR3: CASKGQVYNEQFF. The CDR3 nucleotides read TGTGCCAGCAAAGGACAGGTATACAATGAGCAGTTCTTC. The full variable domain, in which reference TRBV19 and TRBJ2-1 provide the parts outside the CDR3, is DGGITQSPKYLFRKEGQNVTLSCEQNLNHDAMYWYRQDPGQGLRLIYYSQIVNDFQKGDIAEGYSVSREKKESFPLTVTSAQKNPTAFYLCASKGQVYNEQFFGPGTRLTVL.

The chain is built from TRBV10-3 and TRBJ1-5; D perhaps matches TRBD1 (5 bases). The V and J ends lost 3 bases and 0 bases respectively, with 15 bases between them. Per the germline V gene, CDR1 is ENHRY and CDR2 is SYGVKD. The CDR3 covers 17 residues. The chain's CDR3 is CAISDWGRENSNQPQHF. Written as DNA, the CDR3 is TGTGCCATCAGTGACTGGGGGAGGGAAAATAGCAATCAGCCCCAGCATTTT.